The sequence of this T cell receptor beta chain was determined in a study of T cells after yellow fever vaccination. Study information: Where fractions had low cell numbers, libraries were prepared from them with the SMART-Seq v4 Ultra Low Input RNA kit.

TCRdb called the 5' RACE reads again in MiXCR, with one record for every CDR3 protein. Here the sample spans 200,000 to 250,000 distinct CDR3 sequences, 3.2% being singletons. This clonotype has ten or more counts. The antigen remains unidentified. The CDR3 is 15 amino acids. V was shortened by 6 bases and J by 5 bases, with 16 bases between the two germline ends. General observations from the study: Contaminants from the bulk population, in the form of abundant clonotypes, could be found in FACS-sorted repertoires.

The source of this sequence is a man between 18 and 35 years old who received the YFV17D yellow fever vaccine. This chain uses TRBV12-3 or TRBV12-4 with TRBJ1-4, with D possibly matching TRBD1 (5 bases). The sequences come from CD4+ T cells sorted from PBMCs, collected 10 days after the yellow fever booster vaccination. The CDR3 loop is CASRPYGGRNEKLFF. The CDR3 nucleotides read TGTGCCAGCAGACCCTACGGGGGGAGGAATGAAAAACTGTTTTTT.